The present entry profiles one T cell receptor (beta chain) with its context. The data are from a study of shared clonotypes between healthy human individuals. Several immunoSEQ plates held equal portions of the genomic DNA taken from each subset. Profiled with immunoSEQ multiplex PCR; TCRdb holds only in-frame clones, not every one. This sample has 1,400,000 or so clones, with 98% to 99% found just once. Memory CD4+ cells were the fraction left after CD45RA+ naive selection. Specimen: naive CD4+ T cells sorted from blood. Subset here: CD45RA+ positively selected. The origin of this receptor is a man aged 25 to 40 in good health.

CDR3 DNA sequence: TGTGCCAGCAGCTTGACTGGGTCCTCCTACGAGCAGTACTTC. This encodes CASSLTGSSYEQYF. This sequence joins TRBV9 and TRBJ2-7; D call uncertain. The ends were cut back, 4 bases at V and 0 bases at J, with 11 bases in the middle. CDR3 length: 14 amino acids. Germline CDR1 reads SGDLS; CDR2 reads YYNGEE. Variable domain in full (rest from reference TRBV9 and TRBJ2-7): DSGVTQTPKHLITATGQRVTLRCSPRSGDLSVYWYQQSLDQGLQFLIQYYNGEERAKGNILERFSAQQFPDLHSELNLSSLELGDSALYFCASSLTGSSYEQYFGPGTRLTVT.